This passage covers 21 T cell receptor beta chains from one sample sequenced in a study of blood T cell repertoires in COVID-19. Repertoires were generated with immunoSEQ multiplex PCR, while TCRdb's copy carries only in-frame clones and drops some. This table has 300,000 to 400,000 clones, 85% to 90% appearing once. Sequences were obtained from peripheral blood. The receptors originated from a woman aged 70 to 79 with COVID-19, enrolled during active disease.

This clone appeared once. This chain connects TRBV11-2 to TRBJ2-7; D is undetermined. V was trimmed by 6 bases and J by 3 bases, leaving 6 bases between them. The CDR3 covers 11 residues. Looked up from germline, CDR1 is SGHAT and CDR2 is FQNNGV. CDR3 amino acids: CASSSNYEQYF. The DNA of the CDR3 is TGTGCCAGCAGTTCAAACTACGAGCAGTACTTC.

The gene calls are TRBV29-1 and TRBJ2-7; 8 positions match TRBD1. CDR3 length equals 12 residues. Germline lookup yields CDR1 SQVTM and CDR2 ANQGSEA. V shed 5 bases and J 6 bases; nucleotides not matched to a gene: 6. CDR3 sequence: CSVRQGPGEQYF. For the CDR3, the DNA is TGCAGCGTTCGACAGGGGCCGGGCGAGCAGTACTTC.

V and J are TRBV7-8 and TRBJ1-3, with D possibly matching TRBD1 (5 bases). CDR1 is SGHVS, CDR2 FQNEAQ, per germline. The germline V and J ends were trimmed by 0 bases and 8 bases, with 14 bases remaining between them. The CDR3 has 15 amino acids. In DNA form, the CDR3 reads TGTGCCAGCAGCTTAGCGGTTCAGGGCCAGGACACCATATATTTT. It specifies CASSLAVQGQDTIYF. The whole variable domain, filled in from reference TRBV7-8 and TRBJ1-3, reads GAGVSQSPRYKVAKRGQDVALRCDPISGHVSLFWYQQALGQGPEFLTYFQNEAQLDKSGLPSDRFFAERPEGSVSTLKIQRTQQEDSAVYLCASSLAVQGQDTIYFGEGSWLTVV.

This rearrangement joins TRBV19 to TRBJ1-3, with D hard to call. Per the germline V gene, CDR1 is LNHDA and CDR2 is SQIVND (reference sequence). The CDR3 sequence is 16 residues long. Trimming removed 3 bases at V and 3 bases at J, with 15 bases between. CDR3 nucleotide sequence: TGTGCCAGTAGTATGGGCCGCTTCGACATTGGAAACACCATATATTTT. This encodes CASSMGRFDIGNTIYF.

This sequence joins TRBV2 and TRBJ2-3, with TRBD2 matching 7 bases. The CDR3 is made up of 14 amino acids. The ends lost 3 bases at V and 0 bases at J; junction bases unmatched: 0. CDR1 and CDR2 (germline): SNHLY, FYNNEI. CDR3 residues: CASSEGLSTDTQYF. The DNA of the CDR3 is TGTGCCAGCAGTGAGGGACTAAGCACAGATACGCAGTATTTT.

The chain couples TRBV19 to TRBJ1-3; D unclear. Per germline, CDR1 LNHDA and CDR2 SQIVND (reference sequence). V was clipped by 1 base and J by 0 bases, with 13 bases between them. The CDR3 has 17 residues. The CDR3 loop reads CASSIAHRAFSGNTIYF. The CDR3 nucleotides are TGTGCCAGTAGTATAGCCCACCGCGCTTTCTCTGGAAACACCATATATTTT.

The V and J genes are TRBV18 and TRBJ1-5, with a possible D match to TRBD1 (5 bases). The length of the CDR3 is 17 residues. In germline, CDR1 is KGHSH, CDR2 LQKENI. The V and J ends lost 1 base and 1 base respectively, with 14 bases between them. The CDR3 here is CASSPLPGLFSNQPQHF. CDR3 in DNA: TGTGCCAGCTCACCACTGCCAGGGTTGTTCAGCAATCAGCCCCAGCATTTT.

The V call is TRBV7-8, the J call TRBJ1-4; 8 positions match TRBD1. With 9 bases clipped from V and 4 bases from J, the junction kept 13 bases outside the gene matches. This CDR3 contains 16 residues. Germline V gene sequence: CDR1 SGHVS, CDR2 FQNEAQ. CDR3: CASRQGALSINEKLFF. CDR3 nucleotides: TGTGCCAGTCGTCAGGGGGCCCTAAGCATTAATGAAAAACTGTTTTTT.

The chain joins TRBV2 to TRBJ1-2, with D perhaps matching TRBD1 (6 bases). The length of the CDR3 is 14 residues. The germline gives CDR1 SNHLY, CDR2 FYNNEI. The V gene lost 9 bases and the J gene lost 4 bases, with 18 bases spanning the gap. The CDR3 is CASSTGTSSYGYTF. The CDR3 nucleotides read TGTGCCAGTTCAACCGGGACATCAAGCTATGGCTACACCTTC.

The CDR3 spells CASSVDRGQETQYF. DNA for the CDR3: TGTGCCAGCAGCGTCGACAGGGGCCAAGAGACCCAGTACTTC. J is TRBJ2-5 and V is TRBV11-2; 8 nucleotides match TRBD1. The CDR3 runs 14 residues. J was trimmed by 1 base and V by 5 bases; bases with no gene match: 3. Germline-derived CDR1 and CDR2 are SGHAT and FQNNGV. The variable domain in full, with the rest retrieved from reference TRBV11-2 and TRBJ2-5, is EAGVAQSPRYKIIEKRQSVAFWCNPISGHATLYWYQQILGQGPKLLIQFQNNGVVDDSQLPKDRFSAERLKGVDSTLKIQPAKLEDSAVYLCASSVDRGQETQYFGPGTRLLVL.

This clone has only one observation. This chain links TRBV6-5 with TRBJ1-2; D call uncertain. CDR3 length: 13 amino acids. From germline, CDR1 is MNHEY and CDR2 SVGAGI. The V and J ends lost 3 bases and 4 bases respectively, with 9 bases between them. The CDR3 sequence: CASSYVQSYGYTF. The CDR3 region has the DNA TGTGCCAGCAGTTATGTACAGTCCTATGGCTACACCTTC.

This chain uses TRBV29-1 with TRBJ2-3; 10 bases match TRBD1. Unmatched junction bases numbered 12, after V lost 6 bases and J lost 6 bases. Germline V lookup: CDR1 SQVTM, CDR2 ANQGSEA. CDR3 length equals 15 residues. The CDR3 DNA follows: TGCAGCGTAGATGGGACAGGGGTTTTTCAGGATACGCAGTATTTT. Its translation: CSVDGTGVFQDTQYF.

In nucleotides, the CDR3 is TGTGCCAGCAGCCGAATTAGCGGGGGGCGGGACAATGAGCAGTTCTTC. It is translated as CASSRISGGRDNEQFF. The chain couples TRBV7-9 to TRBJ2-1; 10 bases agree with TRBD2. The CDR3 has 16 amino acids. Germline CDR1 reads SEHNR; CDR2 reads FQNEAQ (reference sequence). J lost 5 bases, V lost 5 bases, and 9 bases had no gene match.

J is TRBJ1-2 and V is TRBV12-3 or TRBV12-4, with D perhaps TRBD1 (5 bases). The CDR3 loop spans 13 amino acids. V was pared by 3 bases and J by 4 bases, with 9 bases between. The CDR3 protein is CASSLEGTYGYTF. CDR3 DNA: TGTGCCAGCAGTTTGGAGGGGACCTATGGCTACACCTTC.

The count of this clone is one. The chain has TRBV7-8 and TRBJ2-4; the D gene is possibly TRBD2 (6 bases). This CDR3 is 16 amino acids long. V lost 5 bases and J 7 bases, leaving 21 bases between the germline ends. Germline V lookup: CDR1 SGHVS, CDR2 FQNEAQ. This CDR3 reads CASSLEISGLSNIQYF. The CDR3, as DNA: TGTGCCAGCAGCCTAGAAATATCGGGACTCTCGAACATTCAGTACTTC.

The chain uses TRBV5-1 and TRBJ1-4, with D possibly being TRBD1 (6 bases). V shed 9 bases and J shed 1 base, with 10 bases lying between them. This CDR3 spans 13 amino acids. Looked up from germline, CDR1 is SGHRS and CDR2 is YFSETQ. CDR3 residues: CAKGGLTNEKLFF. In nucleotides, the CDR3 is TGCGCCAAGGGGGGGCTAACTAATGAAAAACTGTTTTTT.

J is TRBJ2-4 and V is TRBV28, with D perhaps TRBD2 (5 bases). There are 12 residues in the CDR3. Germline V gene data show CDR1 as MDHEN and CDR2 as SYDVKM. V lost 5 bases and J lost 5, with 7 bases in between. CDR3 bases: TGTGCCAGCAGTGCGAGGGAAAACATTCAGTACTTC. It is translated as CASSARENIQYF.

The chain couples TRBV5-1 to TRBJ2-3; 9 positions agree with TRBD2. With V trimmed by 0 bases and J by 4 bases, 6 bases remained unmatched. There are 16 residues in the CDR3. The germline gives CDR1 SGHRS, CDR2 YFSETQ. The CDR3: CASSLEPGGGADTQYF. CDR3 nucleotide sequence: TGCGCCAGCAGCTTGGAACCTGGCGGGGGGGCAGATACGCAGTATTTT. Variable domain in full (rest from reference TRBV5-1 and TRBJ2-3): KAGVTQTPRYLIKTRGQQVTLSCSPISGHRSVSWYQQTPGQGLQFLFEYFSETQRNKGNFPGRFSGRQFSNSRSEMNVSTLELGDSALYLCASSLEPGGGADTQYFGPGTRLTVL.

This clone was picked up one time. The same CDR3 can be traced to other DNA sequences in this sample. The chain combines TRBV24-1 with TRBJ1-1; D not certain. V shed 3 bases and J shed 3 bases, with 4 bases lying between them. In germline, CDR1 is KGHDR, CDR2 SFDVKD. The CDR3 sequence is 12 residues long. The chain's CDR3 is CATSDRDTEAFF. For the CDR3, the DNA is TGTGCCACCAGTGATCGCGACACTGAAGCTTTCTTT.

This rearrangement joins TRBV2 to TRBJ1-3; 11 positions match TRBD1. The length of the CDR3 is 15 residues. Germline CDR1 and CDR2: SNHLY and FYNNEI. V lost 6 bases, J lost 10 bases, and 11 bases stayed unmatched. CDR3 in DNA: TGTGCCAGCAGAGCCTGGACAGGGGGCGACCTGACCATATATTTT. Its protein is CASRAWTGGDLTIYF.

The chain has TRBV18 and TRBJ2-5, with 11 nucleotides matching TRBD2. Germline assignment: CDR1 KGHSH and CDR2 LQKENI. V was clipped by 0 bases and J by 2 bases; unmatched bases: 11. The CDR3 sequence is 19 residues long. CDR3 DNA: TGTGCCAGCTCACCACCAAGTAAACTAGCGGGGGTTTGGCAAGAGACCCAGTACTTC. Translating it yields CASSPPSKLAGVWQETQYF.